This TCR beta chain was captured by sequencing in a study of T-cell reconstitution after alpha-beta-depleted transplantation in children. Germline V gene lookup returns CDR1 DFQATT and CDR2 SNEGSKA (reference sequence). The CDR3 runs 15 residues. The trim removed 0 bases at V and 7 bases at J, leaving 12 bases unmatched. Unique molecular identifiers were used to barcode this TCRbeta library. TCRdb independently ran MiXCR on the PCR reads; one entry per CDR3 protein. The sample holds approximately 200,000 distinct CDR3 sequences, more than 12% seen once. The receptor's source is a human donor who donated a stem cell graft to a child with acute lymphoblastic leukemia. The chain combines TRBV20-1 with TRBJ2-7; 7 nucleotides align to TRBD2. This specimen was PBMCs from the stem cell graft donor, taken from the stem cell graft. CDR3 loop: CSAREDGGGPGEQYF. In DNA, the CDR3 is TGCAGTGCTAGAGAAGATGGGGGAGGGCCGGGGGAGCAGTACTTC.